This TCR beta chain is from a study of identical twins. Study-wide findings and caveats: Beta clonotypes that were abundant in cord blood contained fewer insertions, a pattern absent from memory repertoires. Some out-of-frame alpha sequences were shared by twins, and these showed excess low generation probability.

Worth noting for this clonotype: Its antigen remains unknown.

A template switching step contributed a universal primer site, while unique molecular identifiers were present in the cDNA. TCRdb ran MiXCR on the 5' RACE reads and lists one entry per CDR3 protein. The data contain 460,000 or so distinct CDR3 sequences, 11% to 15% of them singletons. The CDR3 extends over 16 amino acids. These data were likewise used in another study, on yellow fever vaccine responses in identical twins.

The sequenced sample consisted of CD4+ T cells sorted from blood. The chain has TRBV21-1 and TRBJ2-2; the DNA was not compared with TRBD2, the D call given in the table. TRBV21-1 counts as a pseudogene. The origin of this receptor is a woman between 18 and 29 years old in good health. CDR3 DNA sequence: TGTGCCAGCAGCAAAGTCGGCAGCGGGAGGGCCGGGGAGCTGTTTTTT. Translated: CASSKVGSGRAGELFF.